Listed below are T cell receptor beta chains from one sample, sequenced in a study of T-cell reconstitution after alpha-beta-depleted transplantation in children. TCRdb reprocessed the PCR reads with MiXCR, giving one entry per CDR3 protein. In the table there are 700,000 to 950,000 distinct CDR3 sequences, 16% of which are singletons. The sequenced sample was PBMCs, mostly from graft donor cells, obtained 360 days after TCRalphabeta/CD19-depleted stem cell transplant. These receptor sequences come from a male patient between 10 and 17 years old who had a stem cell transplant for acute lymphoblastic leukemia, so the T cells may come from the graft donor. Each CDR3 is given with its conserved first and last residue. Each record gives: V gene, D gene, J gene, clone size, CDR3 protein, CDR3 DNA. A D gene is named only where the DNA matches it firmly. A row's size may be missing; if present it is once, few, many or a size class.

V gene: TRBV29-1
D gene: .
J gene: TRBJ2-2
clone size: few
CDR3 protein: CSVRHTGELFF
CDR3 DNA: TGCAGCGTTAGGCACACCGGGGAGCTGTTTTTT

V gene: TRBV30
D gene: .
J gene: TRBJ2-3
clone size: .
CDR3 protein: CAWSVGSDTQYF
CDR3 DNA: TGTGCCTGGAGTGTAGGGTCAGATACGCAGTATTTT

V gene: TRBV10-3
D gene: .
J gene: TRBJ2-5
clone size: many
CDR3 protein: CAISEWSQETQYF
CDR3 DNA: TGTGCCATCAGTGAGTGGAGCCAAGAGACCCAGTACTTC

V gene: TRBV5-1
D gene: .
J gene: TRBJ2-7
clone size: many
CDR3 protein: CASSLDRGEQYF
CDR3 DNA: TGCGCCAGCAGCTTGGATAGGGGCGAGCAGTACTTC

V gene: TRBV5-4
D gene: TRBD1
J gene: TRBJ1-5
clone size: .
CDR3 protein: CASSFGQDQPQHF
CDR3 DNA: TGTGCCAGCAGCTTTGGACAGGATCAGCCCCAGCATTTT

V gene: TRBV5-1
D gene: TRBD2
J gene: TRBJ2-7
clone size: few
CDR3 protein: CASHRGTSVSYEQYF
CDR3 DNA: TGCGCCAGTCACCGAGGGACTAGCGTAAGTTACGAGCAGTACTTC

V gene: TRBV7-9
D gene: .
J gene: TRBJ2-1
clone size: .
CDR3 protein: CASSAYHYHALHNEQFF
CDR3 DNA: TGTGCCAGCAGCGCCTACCACTACCACGCCCTACACAATGAGCAGTTCTTC

V gene: TRBV6-5
D gene: TRBD2
J gene: TRBJ2-4
clone size: .
CDR3 protein: CASSYKSSGRAPMNQYF
CDR3 DNA: TGTGCCAGCAGTTACAAGTCTAGCGGGAGGGCCCCAATGAATCAGTACTTC

V gene: TRBV20-1
D gene: .
J gene: TRBJ2-2
clone size: .
CDR3 protein: CSASWFTGELFF
CDR3 DNA: TGCAGTGCTAGTTGGTTCACCGGGGAGCTGTTTTTT

V gene: TRBV18
D gene: TRBD2
J gene: TRBJ2-1
clone size: few
CDR3 protein: CASSPRTSGSPSTGQFF
CDR3 DNA: TGTGCCAGCTCACCAAGGACTAGCGGGAGCCCCTCCACGGGGCAGTTCTTC

V gene: TRBV12-3/TRBV12-4
D gene: .
J gene: TRBJ1-1
clone size: .
CDR3 protein: CASSFPAFF
CDR3 DNA: TGTGCCAGCAGTTTTCCAGCTTTCTTT

V gene: TRBV2
D gene: .
J gene: TRBJ1-6
clone size: .
CDR3 protein: CASSEEGPYNSPLHF
CDR3 DNA: TGTGCCAGCAGTGAAGAGGGGCCCTATAATTCACCCCTCCACTTT

V gene: TRBV20-1
D gene: .
J gene: TRBJ2-1
clone size: .
CDR3 protein: CSDTLAKRWARYEQFF
CDR3 DNA: TGCAGTGACACCTTGGCTAAGCGGTGGGCGAGGTATGAGCAGTTCTTC

V gene: TRBV7-9
D gene: .
J gene: TRBJ2-3
clone size: many
CDR3 protein: CASSLVILDGQYF
CDR3 DNA: TGTGCCAGCAGCTTAGTCATCCTAGATGGGCAGTATTTT

V gene: TRBV28
D gene: TRBD1
J gene: TRBJ2-7
clone size: many
CDR3 protein: CASLSPGQTYYEQYF
CDR3 DNA: TGTGCCAGCCTATCACCGGGACAGACCTACTACGAGCAGTACTTC

V gene: TRBV7-9
D gene: TRBD1
J gene: TRBJ2-2
clone size: .
CDR3 protein: CASSSKGQVNTGELFF
CDR3 DNA: TGTGCCAGCAGCTCGAAAGGACAGGTCAACACCGGGGAGCTGTTTTTT

V gene: TRBV7-2
D gene: .
J gene: TRBJ2-7
clone size: .
CDR3 protein: CASSRQNPEQYF
CDR3 DNA: TGTGCCAGCAGCCGACAAAATCCAGAGCAGTACTTC

V gene: TRBV6-1
D gene: .
J gene: TRBJ2-3
clone size: .
CDR3 protein: CATQQGPTHDGLTQYF
CDR3 DNA: TGTGCCACACAACAGGGCCCTACTCATGATGGCCTTACGCAGTATTTT

V gene: TRBV4-1
D gene: TRBD1
J gene: TRBJ2-5
clone size: .
CDR3 protein: CASSQDQLGTGLQETQYF
CDR3 DNA: TGCGCCAGCAGCCAAGATCAGCTAGGGACAGGGCTCCAAGAGACCCAGTACTTC

V gene: TRBV7-2
D gene: TRBD1
J gene: TRBJ2-3
clone size: .
CDR3 protein: CASSSRTGGNTQYF
CDR3 DNA: TGTGCCAGCAGCTCCCGGACAGGGGGAAATACGCAGTATTTT

V gene: TRBV5-6
D gene: TRBD1
J gene: TRBJ2-7
clone size: .
CDR3 protein: CASSLFRGQGARYEQYF
CDR3 DNA: TGTGCCAGCAGCTTGTTCCGGGGACAGGGGGCTAGGTACGAGCAGTACTTC

V gene: TRBV15
D gene: TRBD2
J gene: TRBJ2-4
clone size: few
CDR3 protein: CATSRDILAGAPQYIQYF
CDR3 DNA: TGTGCCACCAGCAGAGATATTCTAGCGGGAGCCCCGCAGTACATTCAGTACTTC

V gene: TRBV13
D gene: .
J gene: TRBJ1-3
clone size: many
CDR3 protein: CASIRSAWGNTIYF
CDR3 DNA: TGTGCCAGCATCCGCTCGGCGTGGGGAAACACCATATATTTT

V gene: TRBV27
D gene: TRBD2
J gene: TRBJ2-7
clone size: .
CDR3 protein: CASSLRGRDNYEQYF
CDR3 DNA: TGTGCCAGCAGTTTAAGAGGGAGGGATAACTACGAGCAGTACTTC

V gene: TRBV9
D gene: .
J gene: TRBJ1-2
clone size: .
CDR3 protein: CASSASAVLVF
CDR3 DNA: TGTGCCAGCAGCGCCTCGGCGGTGTTGGTCTTC

V gene: TRBV9
D gene: TRBD2
J gene: TRBJ2-1
clone size: .
CDR3 protein: CASRTSGEDEQFF
CDR3 DNA: TGTGCCAGCAGAACTAGCGGTGAAGATGAGCAGTTCTTC

V gene: TRBV20-1
D gene: TRBD2
J gene: TRBJ2-1
clone size: many
CDR3 protein: CSASPLAVRSYNEQFF
CDR3 DNA: TGCAGTGCTAGTCCCCTAGCGGTTCGCTCCTACAATGAGCAGTTCTTC

V gene: TRBV3-1
D gene: .
J gene: TRBJ1-1
clone size: .
CDR3 protein: CASSQEGRISPMNTEAFF
CDR3 DNA: TGTGCCAGCAGCCAAGAGGGCAGAATTTCTCCGATGAACACTGAAGCTTTCTTT

V gene: TRBV18
D gene: .
J gene: TRBJ2-1
clone size: few
CDR3 protein: CASSPQAGGLAGNEQFF
CDR3 DNA: TGTGCCAGCTCACCACAGGCAGGGGGACTCGCGGGGAATGAGCAGTTCTTC

V gene: TRBV3-1
D gene: TRBD1
J gene: TRBJ2-7
clone size: .
CDR3 protein: CASSPPGQQVYEQYF
CDR3 DNA: TGTGCCAGCAGCCCGCCGGGACAGCAAGTTTACGAGCAGTACTTC

V gene: TRBV7-3
D gene: TRBD2
J gene: TRBJ2-1
clone size: many
CDR3 protein: CASSFSGASYNEQFF
CDR3 DNA: TGTGCCAGCAGCTTTAGCGGGGCCTCCTACAATGAGCAGTTCTTC

V gene: TRBV6-5
D gene: TRBD1
J gene: TRBJ2-7
clone size: few
CDR3 protein: CASSSFGTEPYEQYF
CDR3 DNA: TGTGCCAGCAGTTCTTTCGGGACAGAACCCTACGAGCAGTACTTC

V gene: TRBV7-9
D gene: .
J gene: TRBJ2-7
clone size: many
CDR3 protein: CASSLGDNFYEQYF
CDR3 DNA: TGTGCCAGCAGCTTAGGGGACAATTTCTACGAGCAGTACTTC

V gene: TRBV27
D gene: .
J gene: TRBJ2-7
clone size: .
CDR3 protein: CASSLRLHEQYF
CDR3 DNA: TGTGCCAGCAGTTTACGGTTGCACGAGCAGTACTTC

V gene: TRBV7-3
D gene: TRBD2
J gene: TRBJ2-1
clone size: .
CDR3 protein: CASSLEGLAESWFF
CDR3 DNA: TGTGCCAGCAGCTTAGAAGGACTAGCGGAGTCGTGGTTCTTC